This TCR beta chain came from a study of OX40 agonist ivuxolimab in advanced cancers. Study overall: Patients received ivuxolimab, an intravenous treatment, every 2 weeks at 0.01 to 10 mg/kg.

The CDR3 has 17 residues. V was pared by 3 bases and J by 4 bases, with 12 bases of the junction left unmatched. Germline-derived CDR1 and CDR2 are LNHDA and SQIVND (reference sequence). The data were produced by immunoSEQ multiplex PCR, yet TCRdb's version contains in-frame clones alone and is incomplete. Altogether 39,000 or so clones are present, about 86% being singletons, with the ten largest covering around 35%. The chain recombines TRBV19 with TRBJ1-5; 7 positions agree with TRBD1. The source material was CD4+ or CD8+ T cells sorted from blood, sampled in a trial of the OX40 agonist ivuxolimab. This clonotype originated in an adult with an advanced solid tumor such as melanoma, head and neck, liver or kidney cancer. The CDR3 region is CASSMDPRQGENQPQHF. CDR3 sequence (DNA): TGTGCCAGTAGTATGGACCCCCGACAGGGCGAAAATCAGCCCCAGCATTTT. The full variable domain, its missing parts supplied by reference TRBV19 and TRBJ1-5, is DGGITQSPKYLFRKEGQNVTLSCEQNLNHDAMYWYRQDPGQGLRLIYYSQIVNDFQKGDIAEGYSVSREKKESFPLTVTSAQKNPTAFYLCASSMDPRQGENQPQHFGDGTRLSIL.